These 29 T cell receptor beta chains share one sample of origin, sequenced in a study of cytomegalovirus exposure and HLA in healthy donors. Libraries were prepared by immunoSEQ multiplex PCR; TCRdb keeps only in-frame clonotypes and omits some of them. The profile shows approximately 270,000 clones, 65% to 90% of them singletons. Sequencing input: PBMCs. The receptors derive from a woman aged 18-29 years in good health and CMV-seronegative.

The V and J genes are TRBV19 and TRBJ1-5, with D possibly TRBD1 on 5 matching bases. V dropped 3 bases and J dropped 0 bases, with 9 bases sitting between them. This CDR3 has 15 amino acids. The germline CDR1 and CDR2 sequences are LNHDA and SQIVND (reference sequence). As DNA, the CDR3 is TGTGCCAGTAGTATGGGGCCGAATAGCAATCAGCCCCAGCATTTT. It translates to CASSMGPNSNQPQHF. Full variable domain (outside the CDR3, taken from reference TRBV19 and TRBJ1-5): DGGITQSPKYLFRKEGQNVTLSCEQNLNHDAMYWYRQDPGQGLRLIYYSQIVNDFQKGDIAEGYSVSREKKESFPLTVTSAQKNPTAFYLCASSMGPNSNQPQHFGDGTRLSIL.

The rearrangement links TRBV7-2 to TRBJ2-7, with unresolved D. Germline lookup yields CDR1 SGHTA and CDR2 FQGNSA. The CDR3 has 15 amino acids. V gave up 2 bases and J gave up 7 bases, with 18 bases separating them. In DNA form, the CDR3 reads TGTGCCAGCAGCTTACTTGGTGGCTTCCCGAGGGAGCAGTACTTC. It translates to CASSLLGGFPREQYF.

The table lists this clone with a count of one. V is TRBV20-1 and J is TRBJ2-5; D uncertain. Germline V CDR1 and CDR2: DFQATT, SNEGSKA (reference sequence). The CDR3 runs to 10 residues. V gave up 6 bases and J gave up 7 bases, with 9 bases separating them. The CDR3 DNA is TGCAGTGCCACAGCTTGGACCCAGTACTTC. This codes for CSATAWTQYF.

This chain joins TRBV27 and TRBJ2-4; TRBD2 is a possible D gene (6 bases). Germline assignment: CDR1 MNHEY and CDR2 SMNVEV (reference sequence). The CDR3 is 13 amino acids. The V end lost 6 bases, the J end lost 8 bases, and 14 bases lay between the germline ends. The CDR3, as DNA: TGTGCCAGCAGCCTTACACGGAGGGACATTCAGTACTTC. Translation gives CASSLTRRDIQYF.

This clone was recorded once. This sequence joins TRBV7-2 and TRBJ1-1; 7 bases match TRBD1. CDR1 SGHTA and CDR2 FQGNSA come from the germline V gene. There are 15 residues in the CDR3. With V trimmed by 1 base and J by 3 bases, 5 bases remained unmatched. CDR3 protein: CASSLEGDSYTEAFF. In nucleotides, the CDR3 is TGTGCCAGCAGCTTAGAAGGGGACAGCTACACTGAAGCTTTCTTT.

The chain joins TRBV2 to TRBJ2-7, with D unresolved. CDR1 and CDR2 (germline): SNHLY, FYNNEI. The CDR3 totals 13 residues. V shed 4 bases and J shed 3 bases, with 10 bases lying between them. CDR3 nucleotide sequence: TGTGCCAGCAGTGGAGAAGCTTACTACGAGCAGTACTTC. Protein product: CASSGEAYYEQYF.

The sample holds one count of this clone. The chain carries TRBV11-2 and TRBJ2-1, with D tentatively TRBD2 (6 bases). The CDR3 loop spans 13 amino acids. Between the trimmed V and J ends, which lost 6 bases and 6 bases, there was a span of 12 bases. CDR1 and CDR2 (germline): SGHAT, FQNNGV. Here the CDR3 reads CASRKVAANEQFF. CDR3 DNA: TGTGCCAGCAGAAAGGTAGCGGCCAATGAGCAGTTCTTC.

The CDR3 region is CASSQDRWVHSEQYF. The CDR3 region has the DNA TGTGCCAGCAGCCAGGACAGGTGGGTTCACTCCGAGCAGTACTTC. This rearrangement joins TRBV5-4 to TRBJ2-7; 7 nucleotides match TRBD1. The CDR3 runs to 15 residues. V lost 4 bases and J lost 6; bases outside the gene matches: 13. Germline V gene lookup returns CDR1 SGHNT and CDR2 YYREEE (reference sequence).

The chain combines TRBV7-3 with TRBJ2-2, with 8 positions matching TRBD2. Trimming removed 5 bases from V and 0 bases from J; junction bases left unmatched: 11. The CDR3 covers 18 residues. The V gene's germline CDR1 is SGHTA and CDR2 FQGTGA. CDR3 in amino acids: CASSAGTRGFTNTGELFF. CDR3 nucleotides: TGTGCCAGCAGCGCCGGGACTAGGGGTTTTACGAACACCGGGGAGCTGTTTTTT.

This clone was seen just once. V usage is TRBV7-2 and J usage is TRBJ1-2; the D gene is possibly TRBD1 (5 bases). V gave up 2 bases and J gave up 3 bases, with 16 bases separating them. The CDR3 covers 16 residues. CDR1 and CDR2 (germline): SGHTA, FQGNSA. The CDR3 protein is CASSLRGGTRDYGYTF. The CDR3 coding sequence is TGTGCCAGCAGCTTAAGGGGCGGAACGAGAGACTATGGCTACACCTTC.

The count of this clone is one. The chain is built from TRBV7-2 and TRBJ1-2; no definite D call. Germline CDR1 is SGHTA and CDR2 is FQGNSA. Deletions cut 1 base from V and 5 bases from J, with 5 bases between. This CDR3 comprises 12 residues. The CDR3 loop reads CASSLGEYGYTF. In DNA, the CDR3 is TGTGCCAGCAGCTTAGGGGAGTATGGCTACACCTTC.

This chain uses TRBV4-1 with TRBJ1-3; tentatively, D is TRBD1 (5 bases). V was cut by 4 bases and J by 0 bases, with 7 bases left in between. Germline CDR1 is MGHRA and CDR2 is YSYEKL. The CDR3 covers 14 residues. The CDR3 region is CASSRGSSGNTIYF. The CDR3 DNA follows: TGCGCCAGCAGCCGGGGCAGCTCTGGAAACACCATATATTTT.

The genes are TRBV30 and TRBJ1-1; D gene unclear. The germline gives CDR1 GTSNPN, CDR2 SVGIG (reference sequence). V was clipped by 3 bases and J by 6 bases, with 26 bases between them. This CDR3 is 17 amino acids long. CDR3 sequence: CAWRTHSGLQVKSEAFF. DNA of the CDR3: TGTGCCTGGAGGACTCACAGCGGGCTCCAGGTAAAGTCTGAAGCTTTCTTT.

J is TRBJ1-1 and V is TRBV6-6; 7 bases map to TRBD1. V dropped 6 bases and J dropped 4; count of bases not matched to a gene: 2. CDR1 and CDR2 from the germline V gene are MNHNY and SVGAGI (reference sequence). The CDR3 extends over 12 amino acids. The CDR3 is CASRRGPTEAFF. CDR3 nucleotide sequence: TGTGCCAGCAGAAGGGGGCCCACTGAAGCTTTCTTT.

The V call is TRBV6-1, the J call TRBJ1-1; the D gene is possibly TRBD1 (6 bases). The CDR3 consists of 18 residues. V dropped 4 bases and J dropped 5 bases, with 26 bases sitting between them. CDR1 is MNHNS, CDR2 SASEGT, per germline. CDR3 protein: CASSANLLSLLGGTEAFF. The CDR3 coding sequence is TGTGCCAGCAGTGCTAACCTATTATCGTTATTAGGGGGTACTGAAGCTTTCTTT.

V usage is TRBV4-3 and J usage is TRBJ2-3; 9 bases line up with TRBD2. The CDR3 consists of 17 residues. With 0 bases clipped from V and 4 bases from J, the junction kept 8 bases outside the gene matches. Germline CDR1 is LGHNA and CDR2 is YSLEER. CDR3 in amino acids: CASSQDPSGGSSDTQYF. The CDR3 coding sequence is TGCGCCAGCAGCCAAGATCCCAGCGGGGGGTCCTCAGATACGCAGTATTTT.

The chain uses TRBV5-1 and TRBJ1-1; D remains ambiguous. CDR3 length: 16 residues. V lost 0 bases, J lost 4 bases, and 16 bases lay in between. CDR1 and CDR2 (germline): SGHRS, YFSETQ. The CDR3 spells CASSLGRVLLGTEAFF. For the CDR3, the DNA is TGCGCCAGCAGCTTGGGGAGGGTTCTCTTGGGCACTGAAGCTTTCTTT.

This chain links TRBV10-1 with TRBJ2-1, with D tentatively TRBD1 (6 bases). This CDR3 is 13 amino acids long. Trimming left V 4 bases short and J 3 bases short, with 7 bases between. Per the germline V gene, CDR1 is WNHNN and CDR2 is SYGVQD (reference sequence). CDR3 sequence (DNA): TGCGCCAGCAGTGGACAGGTCTACAATGAGCAGTTCTTC. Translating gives CASSGQVYNEQFF.

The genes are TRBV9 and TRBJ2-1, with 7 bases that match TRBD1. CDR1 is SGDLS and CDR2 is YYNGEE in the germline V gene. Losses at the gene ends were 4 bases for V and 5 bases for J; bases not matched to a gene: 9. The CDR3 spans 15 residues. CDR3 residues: CASSLRGQVDNEQFF. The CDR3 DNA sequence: TGTGCCAGCAGCTTACGCGGACAGGTTGACAATGAGCAGTTCTTC.

The CDR3 sequence: CASSGGSGGTDTQYF. The DNA for the CDR3 is TGTGCTTCCAGCGGGGGTAGCGGGGGCACAGATACGCAGTATTTT. This chain connects TRBV7-7 to TRBJ2-3; 8 nucleotides align to TRBD2. The CDR3 runs 15 residues. Germline V lookup: CDR1 SSHAT, CDR2 FNYEAQ (reference sequence).

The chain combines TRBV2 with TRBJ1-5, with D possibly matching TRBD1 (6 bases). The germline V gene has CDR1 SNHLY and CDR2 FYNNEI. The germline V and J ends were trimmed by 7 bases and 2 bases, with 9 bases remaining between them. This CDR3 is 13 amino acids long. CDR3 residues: CASNAGGNQPQHF. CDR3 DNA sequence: TGTGCCAGCAACGCAGGGGGCAATCAGCCCCAGCATTTT.

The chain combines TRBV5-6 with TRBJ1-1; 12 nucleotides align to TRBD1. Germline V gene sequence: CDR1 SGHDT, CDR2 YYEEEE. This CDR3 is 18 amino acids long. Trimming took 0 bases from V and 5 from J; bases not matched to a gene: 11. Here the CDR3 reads CASSLAGTGGPIGTEAFF. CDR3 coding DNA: TGTGCCAGCAGCTTGGCCGGGACAGGGGGCCCTATAGGGACTGAAGCTTTCTTT. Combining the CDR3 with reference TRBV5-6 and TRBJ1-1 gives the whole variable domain DAGVTQSPTHLIKTRGQQVTLRCSPKSGHDTVSWYQQALGQGPQFIFQYYEEEERQRGNFPDRFSGHQFPNYSSELNVNALLLGDSALYLCASSLAGTGGPIGTEAFFGQGTRLTVV.

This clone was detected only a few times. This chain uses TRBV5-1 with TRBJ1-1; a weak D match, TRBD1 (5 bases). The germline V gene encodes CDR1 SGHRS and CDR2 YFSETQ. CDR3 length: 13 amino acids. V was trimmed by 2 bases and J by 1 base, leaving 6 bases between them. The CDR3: CASSFTGNTEAFF. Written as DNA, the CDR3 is TGCGCCAGCAGCTTCACAGGGAACACTGAAGCTTTCTTT.

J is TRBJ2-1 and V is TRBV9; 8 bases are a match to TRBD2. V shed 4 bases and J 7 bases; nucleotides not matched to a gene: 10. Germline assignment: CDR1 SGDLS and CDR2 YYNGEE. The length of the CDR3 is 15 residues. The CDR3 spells CASSWELRGGNEQFF. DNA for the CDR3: TGTGCCAGCAGCTGGGAGCTCCGGGGGGGTAATGAGCAGTTCTTC.

CDR3 coding DNA: TGTGCCAGCAGTTTGGAGGCGCGTTTTAGTGGCTACACCTTC. Translated: CASSLEARFSGYTF. The chain has TRBV28 and TRBJ1-2; no clear D gene. This CDR3 has 14 residues. Trimming removed 3 bases from V and 7 bases from J, with 15 bases in between. CDR1 and CDR2 (germline): MDHEN, SYDVKM.

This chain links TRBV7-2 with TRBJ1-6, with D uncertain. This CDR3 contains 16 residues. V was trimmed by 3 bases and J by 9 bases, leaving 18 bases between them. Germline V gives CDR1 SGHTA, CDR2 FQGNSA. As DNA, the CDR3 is TGTGCCAGCAGCTTCGAAGGACCCTATCGGGGTTCACCCCTCCACTTT. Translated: CASSFEGPYRGSPLHF.

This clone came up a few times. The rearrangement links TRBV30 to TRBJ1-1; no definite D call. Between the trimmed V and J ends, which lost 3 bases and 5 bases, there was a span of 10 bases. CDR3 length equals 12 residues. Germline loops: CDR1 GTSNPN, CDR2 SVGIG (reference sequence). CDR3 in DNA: TGTGCCTGGAGACAAACGGAGACTGAAGCTTTCTTT. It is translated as CAWRQTETEAFF.

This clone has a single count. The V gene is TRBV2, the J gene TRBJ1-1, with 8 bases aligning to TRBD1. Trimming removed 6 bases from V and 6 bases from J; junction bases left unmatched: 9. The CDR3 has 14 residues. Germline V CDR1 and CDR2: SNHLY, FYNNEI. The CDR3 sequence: CASSGSGGFAEAFF. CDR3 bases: TGTGCCAGCAGCGGTTCAGGGGGCTTCGCTGAAGCTTTCTTT.

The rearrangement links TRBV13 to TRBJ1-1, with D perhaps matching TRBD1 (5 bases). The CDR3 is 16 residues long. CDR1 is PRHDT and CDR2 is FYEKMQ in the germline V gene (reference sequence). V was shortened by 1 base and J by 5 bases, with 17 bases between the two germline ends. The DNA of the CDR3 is TGTGCCAGCAGCTTAGAAAGGGGTAGCTACGGTACTGAAGCTTTCTTT. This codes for CASSLERGSYGTEAFF.